This T cell receptor beta chain appears in the sequencing data of a study of T-cell memory formation after mild COVID-19. TCRdb reprocessed the 5' RACE reads with MiXCR, giving one entry per CDR3 protein. The sample holds about 160,000 distinct CDR3 sequences, roughly 30% seen once. This clonotype was counted a single time. Its antigen remains unidentified. General study points: Later expanders leaned toward CD4+, whereas clones contracting from day 15 to 85 were balanced CD4/CD8.

The TCR comes from an adult woman who had mild COVID-19 (a few samples of this study predate the infection). Cell type and time point are not known. The sequenced material came from PBMCs or a T cell subset sorted from them (not recorded which).

In nucleotides, the CDR3 is TGTGCCATCAGTGAGTCGGTTCCCGGCGACAGGGGTTTCGAGACCCAGTACTTC. Translated, it gives CAISESVPGDRGFETQYF. The rearrangement joins TRBV10-3 to TRBJ2-5; 8 positions agree with TRBD1. The J segment lost 5 bases and the V segment lost 0 bases, leaving 14 bases of the junction unmatched. Germline V gives CDR1 ENHRY, CDR2 SYGVKD. This CDR3 has 18 residues.